These T cell receptor beta chains were read from a single sample in a study of control samples from healthy donors and cancer patients. The method was immunoSEQ multiplex PCR; TCRdb's version includes in-frame clones alone and lacks a portion of them. The sample includes some 140,000 clones, approximately 92% of them seen just once. The sample taken for sequencing was blood. Source of these receptors: a man aged 25 to 40 in good health. The CDR3 runs from the conserved cysteine through the conserved F or W. D genes are given only for firm matches. Size is stated for part of the rows, as once, few or many counts, or as a class when the clone is expanded.

size	J	V	D	CDR3	DNA
NA	TRBJ2-1	TRBV9	NA	CASSVVGRERDEQFF	TGTGCCAGCAGCGTAGTAGGGCGAGAGCGGGATGAGCAGTTCTTC
NA	TRBJ1-1	TRBV7-2	NA	CASSLAARALNTEAFF	TGTGCCAGCAGCTTAGCGGCCAGGGCTTTGAACACTGAAGCTTTCTTT
NA	TRBJ2-3	TRBV30	NA	CAWTDASSTDTQYF	TGTGCCTGGACGGACGCTAGCAGCACAGATACGCAGTATTTT
NA	TRBJ2-5	TRBV20-1	NA	CSAEQETQYF	TGCAGTGCCGAGCAAGAGACCCAGTACTTC
NA	TRBJ1-1	TRBV28	NA	CGSGPDGTEAFF	TGTGGTAGCGGCCCGGACGGCACTGAAGCTTTCTTT
NA	TRBJ2-7	TRBV30	TRBD2	CAWSPPDRLAGPYEQYF	TGTGCCTGGAGTCCACCGGATCGACTAGCGGGTCCCTACGAGCAGTACTTC
NA	TRBJ2-6	TRBV6-4	NA	CASSERSGANVLTF	TGTGCCAGCAGTGAGCGTTCTGGGGCCAACGTCCTGACTTTC
NA	TRBJ1-5	TRBV4-1	NA	CASSQGGGQAGHQPQHF	TGCGCCAGCAGCCAAGGAGGAGGCCAGGCAGGACATCAGCCCCAGCATTTT
NA	TRBJ1-2	TRBV4-1	NA	CASSQVEGGAGYGYTF	TGCGCCAGCAGCCAAGTCGAGGGGGGGGCTGGGTATGGCTACACCTTC
once	TRBJ2-2	TRBV4-1	TRBD1	CASSPVGGRAGELFF	TGCGCCAGCAGCCCCGTAGGGGGCAGAGCCGGGGAGCTGTTTTTT
NA	TRBJ2-3	TRBV4-2	TRBD2	CASSHATSGISDTQYF	TGTGCCAGCAGCCACGCGACTAGCGGGATCTCAGATACGCAGTATTTT
NA	TRBJ1-2	TRBV5-6	NA	CASSLVNYGYTF	TGTGCCAGCAGCTTAGTTAACTATGGCTACACCTTC
NA	TRBJ2-1	TRBV7-3	TRBD2	CASSSAAGLAINEQFF	TGTGCCAGCAGTTCTGCCGCGGGACTAGCGATAAATGAGCAGTTCTTC
NA	TRBJ2-2	TRBV19	TRBD2	CASRRTSGRAESGELFF	TGTGCCAGTAGAAGGACTAGCGGGAGGGCCGAGAGCGGGGAGCTGTTTTTT
NA	TRBJ1-4	TRBV13	NA	CASRSRQHNEKLFF	TGTGCCAGCAGGAGTAGACAGCATAATGAAAAACTGTTTTTT
NA	TRBJ1-1	TRBV2	NA	CASSRLANTEAFF	TGTGCCAGCAGCCGTCTGGCGAACACTGAAGCTTTCTTT
NA	TRBJ2-5	TRBV7-6	TRBD2	CASSLEHPGLLAGGSQETQYF	TGTGCCAGCAGCTTAGAACACCCCGGTCTACTAGCGGGAGGCTCCCAAGAGACCCAGTACTTC
NA	TRBJ1-5	TRBV15	TRBD1	CATSTGQGGQPQHF	TGTGCCACCAGCACCGGACAGGGTGGTCAGCCCCAGCATTTT
NA	TRBJ1-2	TRBV5-1	TRBD1	CASQATGTGNYGYTF	TGCGCCAGCCAGGCTACCGGGACAGGGAACTATGGCTACACCTTC
NA	TRBJ1-1	TRBV7-2	NA	CASSLLHLNTEAFF	TGTGCCAGCAGCTTATTACACTTGAACACTGAAGCTTTCTTT
NA	TRBJ1-1	TRBV28	TRBD1	CASSGRDRQAFF	TGTGCCAGCAGTGGACGGGACAGGCAAGCTTTCTTT
NA	TRBJ1-6	TRBV5-4	NA	CASSSITQGSYNSPLHF	TGTGCCAGCAGCTCAATAACTCAGGGAAGCTATAATTCACCCCTCCACTTT
NA	TRBJ1-2	TRBV3-1/TRBV3-2	TRBD1	CASSQTGPVEGGYTF	TGTGCCAGCAGCCAGACAGGGCCCGTGGAGGGAGGCTACACCTTC
NA	TRBJ1-1	TRBV15	NA	CATSRGDLWTLNTEAFF	TGTGCCACCAGCCGAGGGGACCTGTGGACCCTGAACACTGAAGCTTTCTTT
once	TRBJ1-1	TRBV9	TRBD1	CASSVTGENTEAFF	TGTGCCAGCAGCGTGACAGGGGAGAACACTGAAGCTTTCTTT
NA	TRBJ1-1	TRBV6-5	NA	CASSYSHYMNTEAFF	TGTGCCAGCAGTTACTCACATTACATGAACACTGAAGCTTTCTTT
NA	TRBJ2-2	TRBV14	NA	CASSQLGSLNTGELFF	TGTGCCAGCAGCCAATTGGGGTCTTTGAACACCGGGGAGCTGTTTTTT